This is a list of T cell receptor beta chains from one sample in a study of chemoradiotherapy in HPV16-positive cancers. Profiled with immunoSEQ multiplex PCR; TCRdb holds only in-frame clones, not every one. The sample yields under 50,000 clones, approximately 73% seen once. The specimen comprised blood, sampled from a patient who underwent chemoradiotherapy. The receptor set was obtained from a human donor with HPV-associated anogenital cancer. The CDR3 runs from the conserved cysteine through the conserved F or W. A D gene is named only where the DNA matches it firmly. Clone size, where shown, is once, few, many, or a class for clones that have expanded.

>TRBV9|.|TRBJ1-2|.
TGTGCCAGCAGCGTAGGGACGGCCTATGGCTACACCTTC
CASSVGTAYGYTF
>TRBV2|.|TRBJ2-1|.
TGTGCCAGCAGTGAACGGCCGTTCTACAATGAGCAGTTCTTC
CASSERPFYNEQFF
>TRBV5-6|TRBD2|TRBJ2-3|.
TGTGCCAGCAGCCCCCTGACTAGCGCCACAGATACGCAGTATTTT
CASSPLTSATDTQYF
>TRBV10-3|.|TRBJ2-5|.
TGTGCCATCAGTGGACCCCCCAGGGTGGAGACCCAGTACTTC
CAISGPPRVETQYF
>TRBV5-8|.|TRBJ1-4|.
TGTGCCAGCAGCTTAATCACAGGGCAGGGTGGAAAACTGTTTTTT
CASSLITGQGGKLFF
>TRBV4-3|.|TRBJ2-5|few
TGCGCCAGCAGCCAGGGCCCTGGGGGGACCCAGTACTTC
CASSQGPGGTQYF
>TRBV25-1|.|TRBJ1-1|.
TGTGCCTGCCAGGGAATAAGAGGCACTGAAGCTTTCTTT
CACQGIRGTEAFF
>TRBV9|TRBD1|TRBJ1-2|.
TGTGCCAGCAGCGTAGACCCACAGGGGACTAACTATGGCTACACCTTC
CASSVDPQGTNYGYTF
>TRBV18|TRBD1|TRBJ1-6|.
TGTGCCAGCTCACCTACCGGGACAGGGGGCTCGAGTAATTCACCCCTCCACTTT
CASSPTGTGGSSNSPLHF
>TRBV5-1|TRBD2|TRBJ2-1|.
TGCGCCAGCAGCTTGGCGGGACTAGCGGGGTTAACGCGCGAGCAGTTCTTC
CASSLAGLAGLTREQFF
>TRBV11-2|TRBD1|TRBJ2-7|.
TGTGCCAGCAGCTTAGGAGGGACAGGGGGACACGAGCAGTACTTC
CASSLGGTGGHEQYF
>TRBV27|TRBD1|TRBJ2-7|once
TGTGCCAGCAGTCCGGACAGGGAAGCTTACGAGCAGTACTTC
CASSPDREAYEQYF
>TRBV7-9|TRBD1|TRBJ1-1|.
TGTGCCAGCAGCCCCAGGGGGGCGACTGAAGCTTTCTTT
CASSPRGATEAFF
>TRBV7-9|.|TRBJ1-2|.
TGTGCCAGCAGCTTAGCAAGATCGGGATTTGTCTATGGCTACACCTTC
CASSLARSGFVYGYTF
>TRBV4-3|.|TRBJ2-3|.
TGCGCCAGCAGCCAAGCGAACACAGATACGCAGTATTTT
CASSQANTDTQYF
>TRBV13|TRBD2|TRBJ2-5|.
TGTGCCAGCAGCCAACCGGGACTACCGGGGGAGACCCAGTACTTC
CASSQPGLPGETQYF
>TRBV7-3|.|TRBJ2-5|few
TGTGCCAGCAGCTTAGGAGGGGGAGGGCAAGAGACCCAGTACTTC
CASSLGGGGQETQYF
>TRBV5-1|TRBD1|TRBJ1-4|.
TGCGCCAGCAGCTTCCAGGGGGCACGTAATGAAAAACTGTTTTTT
CASSFQGARNEKLFF
>TRBV5-1|.|TRBJ2-1|once
TGCGCCAGCAGCTTGGCTCTTGCGTCCAGTGATGAGCAGTTCTTC
CASSLALASSDEQFF
>TRBV5-1|TRBD2|TRBJ2-1|.
TGCGCCAGCAGCGGCGGACTAGCGGGGGCCAATGAGCAGTTCTTC
CASSGGLAGANEQFF
>TRBV5-1|TRBD2|TRBJ2-7|once
TGCGCCAGCAGCTTGGGCGGTAGCGGGGCCTACGAGCAGTACTTC
CASSLGGSGAYEQYF
>TRBV7-3|TRBD2|TRBJ2-1|once
TGTGCCAGCAGCCTCCTCTCGGCGGGGGGGTACAATGAGCAGTTCTTC
CASSLLSAGGYNEQFF
>TRBV5-1|.|TRBJ2-3|.
TGCGCCAGCAGTAGCGGATTCAATACGCAGTATTTT
CASSSGFNTQYF
>TRBV2|.|TRBJ1-1|few
TGTGCCAGCAGTGAAATAGAAGGGGGGTACACTGAAGCTTTCTTT
CASSEIEGGYTEAFF
>TRBV6-5|.|TRBJ2-1|.
TGTGCCAGCTCCTCAGGGGGGTGGAATGAGCAGTTCTTC
CASSSGGWNEQFF
>TRBV7-3|.|TRBJ1-1|.
TGTGCCAGCAGCTTGACACCGAACACTGAAGCTTTCTTT
CASSLTPNTEAFF
>TRBV19|.|TRBJ1-1|few
TGTGCCAGCGGGCCGTTCAGTGGCACTGAAGCTTTCTTT
CASGPFSGTEAFF
>TRBV2|TRBD1|TRBJ1-6|.
TGTGCCAGCAGTGGGACAGGGCCCTCCTATAATTCACCCCTCCACTTT
CASSGTGPSYNSPLHF
>TRBV5-1|TRBD1|TRBJ2-1|.
TGCGCCAGCAGCCTTAGGACAGGGGGCTCGAATGAGCAGTTCTTC
CASSLRTGGSNEQFF
>TRBV6-6|TRBD1|TRBJ1-2|.
TGTGCCAGCACCTCTGCCCGATTGGACAGGGACTATGGCTACACCTTC
CASTSARLDRDYGYTF
>TRBV30|TRBD1|TRBJ1-3|.
TGTGCCTGGAGCCCGGGACAGGTTGGAAACACCATATATTTT
CAWSPGQVGNTIYF
>TRBV5-4|.|TRBJ1-2|.
TGTGCCAGCAGCATCGCTTTGAGGAACTATGGCTACACCTTC
CASSIALRNYGYTF
>TRBV10-3|.|TRBJ1-1|.
TGTGCCATCATGTCAGGGGAGAACACTGAAGCTTTCTTT
CAIMSGENTEAFF
>TRBV5-1|.|TRBJ1-2|.
TGCGCCAGCAGCAGGGACCCCGGATACTATGGCTACACCTTC
CASSRDPGYYGYTF
>TRBV4-1|.|TRBJ1-4|.
TGCGCCAGCAGCCAAGTCCAGGTAGGGGCTGGGGAAAAACTGTTTTTT
CASSQVQVGAGEKLFF
>TRBV20-1|.|TRBJ1-2|once
TGCAGTGCCCCGGGCCTCGGTGGCTACACCTTC
CSAPGLGGYTF
>TRBV4-1|.|TRBJ1-5|few
TGCGCCAGCAGCCAAGACCTTTCTAGCAATCAGCCCCAGCATTTT
CASSQDLSSNQPQHF
>TRBV19|.|TRBJ1-2|.
TGTGCCAGTAGTATTTGGGATGGCTACACCTTC
CASSIWDGYTF
>TRBV6-1|.|TRBJ2-1|.
TGTGCCAGCCAGAACCTAGCGTATGAGCAGTTCTTC
CASQNLAYEQFF
>TRBV19|TRBD1|TRBJ1-1|few
TGTGCCAGTAGTCGGAACAGGGGGCAGGACACTGAAGCTTTCTTT
CASSRNRGQDTEAFF